This TCR beta chain is drawn from a study of blood T cell repertoires in COVID-19 (dated by TCRdb to about 2020). Describing the broader study: Collaborator samples came from the United States, Italy and Spain and covered acute and convalescent phases of COVID-19. Nearly every sample came with metadata listing a de-identified subject ID, COVID-19 status, age in years and sex. Deeply sampled blood TCRbeta repertoires from subjects exposed to, actively infected with, or recovered from COVID-19 were included in the dataset. Where available, HLA class I and class II types were obtained from metadata supplied by the sample provider rather than from assay-based typing. The prospective study material was composed of cDNA or gDNA derived from T cells, B-cell-depleted T cells, or PBMCs. The samples were drawn from two sources: the first 160 participants of the ongoing ImmuneRACE study, and some 1,300 subjects contributed by 6 global collaborators. The repertoires were released in a freely available public database meant as a resource for research on the immune response to SARS-CoV-2. Summary of the overall study and its limitations: The quantity of clinical and demographic metadata differed by source and by participant and was supplied without curation.

Another Seattle source contributed samples from volunteer blood donors who had recovered from COVID-19. Each collaborating institution followed its own protocols to collect whole blood in K2EDTA tubes. For TCRbeta analysis, collaborator samples were shipped as frozen whole blood, as isolated PBMCs, or as DNA extracted from either sample type. About this clone: This clone's antigen is unknown. The input lacks base qualities; no much larger clone sits a single base away.

TCRbeta CDR3 regions were amplified from genomic DNA by means of the immunoSEQ Assay, a bias-controlled multiplex PCR. As for how the authors treated the data: The number of nucleated cells in each sample was estimated by amplification of reference gene primers within the assay. To quantify the absolute abundance of each unique TCRbeta CDR3 rearrangement, sequence reads were collapsed and filtered. For each sample, productive Simpson clonality was calculated as the square root of Simpson's diversity index across productive rearrangements. TCRdb's version of the immuneACCESS table is confined to in-frame rearrangements and falls short of the full clone set. An unresolved V gene accounts for under half of the shortfall where checked; the remainder is of unknown origin. D and trimming were read from the DNA, whereas the V and J calls and clone size are those reported in that table. This sample lists about 240,000 clones; about 85% were detected once. 7.2% of the sample comes from the top ten.

Taken from the germline V gene, the CDR1 and CDR2 loops are SGDLS and YYNGEE. V is pared back by 0 bases and J by 7 bases, with 17 bases lying between the germline termini. The cysteine opens and the phenylalanine closes a CDR3 of 16 amino acids. Only CDR3 DNA is held: 48 bases, read in frame from base 1. The V and J segments used are TRBV9 and TRBJ2-1; the D region possibly corresponds to TRBD2 (5 bases align). The sequence derives from a man in his 60s who had recovered from COVID-19. The sample consisted of peripheral blood. The CDR3 region reads CASSVVGTRGLNEQFF. The nucleotide sequence reads TGTGCCAGCAGCGTAGTAGGTACTAGAGGGTTAAATGAGCAGTTCTTC. The CDR3, completed at both ends by the reference TRBV9 and TRBJ2-1 genes, gives the full variable domain DSGVTQTPKHLITATGQRVTLRCSPRSGDLSVYWYQQSLDQGLQFLIQYYNGEERAKGNILERFSAQQFPDLHSELNLSSLELGDSALYFCASSVVGTRGLNEQFFGPGTRLTVL.